Listed below are T cell receptor beta chains from one sample, sequenced in a study of cytomegalovirus exposure and HLA in healthy donors. The table came from immunoSEQ multiplex PCR; TCRdb's copy has only in-frame clones and leaves some out. The sample has hundreds of thousands of clones; about 87% are singletons. Specimen: PBMCs. Source of these receptors: a woman aged 18-29 years in good health and CMV-seronegative. Each CDR3 is given with its conserved first and last residue. Fields, in order: V gene, CDR3 length, J gene, D gene, clone size, CDR3 protein, CDR3 DNA. The D gene is left open where the match is weak. Expanded clones are given a class, and other clones once, few, many or no size at all.

TRBV6-5,15,TRBJ1-2,TRBD1,.,CASSYSAGQGYGYTF,TGTGCCAGCAGTTACTCAGCCGGACAGGGTTATGGCTACACCTTC
TRBV7-3,16,TRBJ2-2,TRBD1,.,CASSAPGQGLTGELFF,TGTGCCAGCAGCGCCCCGGGACAGGGGCTCACCGGGGAGCTGTTTTTT
TRBV6-5,14,TRBJ2-3,TRBD2,.,CASTRGDSTDTQYF,TGTGCCAGCACCCGGGGGGACAGCACAGATACGCAGTATTTT
TRBV6-1,15,TRBJ2-3,TRBD2,few,CASSELSGGADTQYF,TGTGCCAGCAGTGAATTAAGCGGGGGGGCCGATACGCAGTATTTT
TRBV29-1,13,TRBJ1-2,.,.,CSVRSDIKYGYTF,TGCAGCGTTCGTAGCGACATAAAGTATGGCTACACCTTC
TRBV21-1,17,TRBJ2-7,.,.,CASSKARDRGMSYEQYF,TGTGCCAGCAGCAAGGCAAGAGACAGGGGAATGTCCTACGAGCAGTACTTC
TRBV7-8,15,TRBJ1-1,TRBD1,once,CASSEDRGMGAEAFF,TGTGCCAGCAGTGAAGACAGGGGGATGGGGGCTGAAGCTTTCTTT
TRBV5-1,15,TRBJ2-7,TRBD2,.,CASGEGLRFSYEQYF,TGCGCCAGCGGGGAGGGGCTGAGGTTCTCCTACGAGCAGTACTTC
TRBV30,17,TRBJ2-1,.,.,CALESAGGESSYNEQFF,TGCGCCCTGGAGTCGGCCGGCGGTGAAAGTTCCTACAATGAGCAGTTCTTC
TRBV7-9,17,TRBJ2-3,TRBD2,once,CASRTRASGPNTDTQYF,TGTGCCAGCAGAACCCGAGCTAGCGGTCCTAACACAGATACGCAGTATTTT
TRBV19,13,TRBJ1-5,.,.,CASSTQVNQPQHF,TGTGCCAGTAGTACACAGGTCAATCAGCCCCAGCATTTT
TRBV19,13,TRBJ1-2,.,.,CASSIQGNYGYTF,TGTGCCAGTAGTATACAGGGAAACTATGGCTACACCTTC
TRBV10-2,13,TRBJ2-5,TRBD1,.,CASRDRGRETQYF,TGCGCCAGCAGGGACAGGGGAAGAGAGACCCAGTACTTC
TRBV20-1,11,TRBJ2-5,.,.,CSAPRGFEQYF,TGCAGTGCACCCCGAGGATTTGAGCAGTACTTC
TRBV7-2,12,TRBJ2-5,.,once,CASSLETETQYF,TGTGCCAGCAGCTTAGAAACTGAGACCCAGTACTTC
TRBV4-1,15,TRBJ2-4,.,.,CASSQSPRAQYIQYF,TGCGCCAGCAGCCAATCTCCGAGGGCTCAGTACATTCAGTACTTC
TRBV7-9,16,TRBJ1-1,TRBD1,.,CSSSPVSGQGETEAFF,TGTTCCAGCAGCCCCGTCTCCGGACAGGGGGAAACTGAAGCTTTCTTT
TRBV2,15,TRBJ2-7,TRBD2,.,CASSEMVGGTSVEYF,TGTGCCAGCAGTGAAATGGTGGGGGGGACTAGCGTGGAGTACTTC
TRBV5-1,13,TRBJ2-2,TRBD1,.,CATMPGGTGELFF,TGCGCCACCATGCCAGGGGGCACCGGGGAGCTGTTTTTT
TRBV27,13,TRBJ1-2,.,.,CASSLAAGLGYTF,TGTGCCAGCAGTTTAGCAGCAGGACTAGGCTACACCTTC
TRBV11-2,15,TRBJ2-1,.,.,CASSLGLRQLNEQFF,TGTGCCAGCAGCTTAGGTTTGAGACAGCTCAATGAGCAGTTCTTC
TRBV9,15,TRBJ2-1,.,.,CASTQDILSYNEQFF,TGTGCCAGCACCCAGGACATTCTCTCCTACAATGAGCAGTTCTTC
TRBV5-1,16,TRBJ2-3,.,.,CASSLAIGQGTDTQYF,TGCGCCAGCAGCTTGGCCATTGGGCAGGGCACAGATACGCAGTATTTT
TRBV10-3,14,TRBJ1-5,.,.,CAISEDRTYQPQHF,TGTGCCATCAGTGAGGACAGGACCTATCAGCCCCAGCATTTT
TRBV7-8,16,TRBJ2-1,TRBD1,.,CASSLGPGQSYNEQFF,TGTGCCAGCAGTCTCGGGCCGGGACAGAGCTACAATGAGCAGTTCTTC
TRBV4-1,14,TRBJ2-7,.,.,CASSQDEAGREQYF,TGCGCCAGCAGCCAAGATGAGGCAGGGCGCGAGCAGTACTTC
TRBV10-2,14,TRBJ2-7,TRBD2,.,CASGLWASGGEQYF,TGCGCCAGCGGCCTTTGGGCTAGCGGGGGCGAGCAGTACTTC
TRBV5-1,15,TRBJ2-7,.,.,CASSRDLTYSYEQYF,TGCGCCAGCAGCCGGGACTTGACTTACTCCTACGAGCAGTACTTC
TRBV5-1,14,TRBJ1-6,.,.,CASSSTGNNSPLHF,TGCGCCAGCAGCTCCACAGGGAACAATTCACCCCTCCACTTT
TRBV2,14,TRBJ1-4,.,.,CASSEHDSNAKLFF,TGTGCCAGCAGCGAACACGACAGCAATGCTAAACTGTTTTTT
TRBV27,15,TRBJ1-2,TRBD1,.,CASTTGDRGHYGYTF,TGTGCCAGCACTACAGGGGACAGGGGGCACTATGGCTACACCTTC
TRBV4-1,18,TRBJ2-1,TRBD2,.,CASTRLAGGPKPYNEQFF,TGCGCCAGCACGAGGTTAGCGGGGGGGCCCAAGCCCTACAATGAGCAGTTCTTC
TRBV21-1,12,TRBJ2-5,.,.,CASTPGRETQYF,TGTGCCAGCACCCCAGGGCGAGAGACCCAGTACTTC
TRBV6-5,15,TRBJ2-3,.,.,CASSLGVGLRDTQYF,TGTGCCAGCAGCCTCGGGGTGGGCCTAAGGGATACGCAGTATTTT
TRBV9,15,TRBJ1-2,TRBD1,.,CASSVEWTGWYGYTF,TGTGCCAGCAGCGTAGAATGGACAGGGTGGTATGGCTACACCTTC
TRBV9,15,TRBJ1-1,.,.,CASSDPADSNTEAFF,TGTGCCAGCAGCGACCCGGCCGACAGTAACACTGAAGCTTTCTTT
TRBV7-9,16,TRBJ2-1,TRBD1,.,CASSPGGQGKGGEQFF,TGTGCCAGCAGCCCAGGGGGACAGGGGAAGGGCGGTGAGCAGTTCTTC
TRBV5-4,15,TRBJ2-7,.,.,CASSLGGRLPYEQYF,TGTGCCAGCAGCTTGGGGGGCCGATTACCCTACGAGCAGTACTTC
TRBV5-1,17,TRBJ2-1,.,.,CASSPQPRGKGLNEQFF,TGCGCCAGCAGCCCGCAACCCCGCGGGAAGGGCCTGAATGAGCAGTTCTTC
TRBV19,13,TRBJ1-2,.,.,CASNMEWSYGYTF,TGTGCCAGTAATATGGAGTGGAGCTATGGCTACACCTTC
TRBV11-2,14,TRBJ1-1,.,.,CASSLGGGGTEAFF,TGTGCCAGCAGCTTGGGGGGCGGGGGCACTGAAGCTTTCTTT
TRBV4-1,15,TRBJ2-3,TRBD2,.,CASSQSGTSGARRYF,TGCGCCAGCAGCCAATCCGGGACTAGCGGGGCCCGAAGGTATTTT
TRBV21-1,17,TRBJ1-2,.,.,CASSYKWRRVPLGGYTF,TGTGCCAGCAGCTACAAATGGCGGCGGGTTCCCCTAGGTGGCTACACCTTC
TRBV7-9,13,TRBJ2-7,TRBD1,.,CAILDRDSYEQYF,TGTGCCATCTTGGACAGGGACTCCTACGAGCAGTACTTC
TRBV5-1,14,TRBJ1-1,.,few,CASSLGQIGTEAFF,TGCGCCAGCAGCTTGGGACAGATAGGCACTGAAGCTTTCTTT
TRBV6-5,15,TRBJ1-1,.,.,CASERWVGGDTEAFF,TGTGCCAGCGAGAGGTGGGTCGGGGGGGACACTGAAGCTTTCTTT
TRBV4-2,13,TRBJ1-1,.,.,CASSQDKNTEAFF,TGTGCCAGCAGCCAGGACAAGAACACTGAAGCTTTCTTT
TRBV29-1,14,TRBJ1-1,TRBD1,few,CSVEDRGRDTEAFF,TGCAGCGTTGAGGACAGGGGGCGAGACACTGAAGCTTTCTTT
TRBV10-1,15,TRBJ2-5,TRBD2,.,CASRTATSDQETQYF,TGCGCCAGCAGGACAGCGACTAGCGACCAAGAGACCCAGTACTTC
TRBV2,16,TRBJ2-3,.,.,CASSDNERPSTDTQYF,TGTGCCAGCAGTGATAACGAGCGGCCTAGCACAGATACGCAGTATTTT
TRBV6-1,10,TRBJ2-7,.,.,CASSEGEQGF,TGTGCCAGCAGTGAAGGTGAACAGGGCTTC
TRBV28,17,TRBJ2-7,TRBD1,.,CASHGRDRGLSSYEQYF,TGTGCCAGCCATGGCCGGGACAGGGGCCTGAGCTCCTACGAGCAGTACTTC
TRBV11-3,13,TRBJ1-6,.,.,CASSSHTNSPLHF,TGTGCCAGCAGCTCTCACACCAATTCACCCCTCCACTTT
TRBV6-1,13,TRBJ2-5,.,once,CASIRQYQETQYF,TGTGCCAGCATCAGGCAGTACCAAGAGACCCAGTACTTC
TRBV12-5,15,TRBJ1-2,.,once,CASGIPTGGNYGYTF,TGTGCTAGTGGTATACCAACGGGAGGGAACTATGGCTACACCTTC
TRBV6-1,17,TRBJ2-5,TRBD2,.,CASSALGGGIQSETQYF,TGTGCCAGCAGTGCCCTGGGCGGGGGGATCCAAAGCGAGACCCAGTACTTC
TRBV9,16,TRBJ2-1,TRBD2,.,CASSVDGTGGYNEQFF,TGTGCCAGCAGCGTAGACGGAACGGGGGGGTACAATGAGCAGTTCTTC
TRBV5-4,13,TRBJ2-4,.,once,CASSFRGRDIQYF,TGTGCCAGCAGCTTCCGGGGTAGGGACATTCAGTACTTC
TRBV7-2,18,TRBJ1-5,.,.,CASSLSGQRGLGNQPQHF,TGTGCCAGCAGCTTATCGGGCCAAAGGGGCCTCGGCAATCAGCCCCAGCATTTT